This T cell receptor beta chain was identified during a study of glioma-infiltrating T cells. In regard to this clonotype: Its antigen is as yet unknown. A junction boundary mismatches the germline segment, possibly from a read error.

Germline V gene sequence: CDR1 MNHNY, CDR2 SVGAGI (reference sequence). There are 15 residues in the CDR3. Using RNA template, CDR3s of TCR alpha and beta were amplified with iRepertoire arm-PCR. MiXCR, applied by TCRdb to the multiplex PCR reads, yields one record per CDR3 protein. This table holds about 180,000 distinct CDR3 sequences, about 46% found once. General observations from the study: Above-expected tissue-blood divergence occurred in all gliomas, most in low-grade ones.

The chain carries TRBV6-6 and TRBJ2-5; D might be TRBD2 (5 bases). The TCR comes from a human donor with low-grade glioma or glioblastoma, undergoing nonglioma brain surgery, or in good health (not recorded which). The sequenced sample consisted of glioma tissue, nonneoplastic brain tissue, or PBMCs (not recorded which). CDR3 nucleotides: TGTGACAGCAGTTACGGGTTCGGTGGAGGAGAGAACCAGTACTTC. Its protein product is CDSSYGFGGGENQYF.